These 24 T cell receptor beta chains came from one sample sequenced in a study of control samples from healthy donors and cancer patients. Sequencing used immunoSEQ multiplex PCR; TCRdb keeps in-frame clones, though not all of them. The sample carries some 30,000 clones, roughly 85% recorded once. The sequenced sample was formalin-fixed, paraffin-embedded tissue. The receptors were sampled from a female donor with melanoma.

This clone is categorized as medium-sized. This rearrangement joins TRBV2 to TRBJ1-1; D ambiguous. The CDR3 runs 11 residues. Germline CDR1 is SNHLY and CDR2 is FYNNEI. V was trimmed by 6 bases and J by 7 bases, leaving 9 bases between them. The CDR3 DNA reads as TGTGCCAGCAGCAGAGGTCATGAAGCTTTCTTT. Its translation is CASSRGHEAFF.

The J gene is TRBJ2-5, the V gene TRBV19; D could derive from TRBD1 or TRBD2 (7 bases each). Germline loops: CDR1 LNHDA, CDR2 SQIVND (reference sequence). There are 15 residues in the CDR3. V was shortened by 0 bases and J by 2 bases, with 10 bases between the two germline ends. CDR3 amino acids: CASSIDQGGQETQYF. CDR3 bases: TGTGCCAGTAGTATAGATCAGGGGGGGCAAGAGACCCAGTACTTC.

The rearrangement joins TRBV4-2 to TRBJ1-2; D remains unclear. V was trimmed by 0 bases and J by 0 bases, leaving 8 bases between them. Germline lookup yields CDR1 LGHNA and CDR2 YNFKEQ. This CDR3 region has 15 residues. CDR3 nucleotide sequence: TGTGCCAGCAGCCAAGATGGGTACCCTAACTATGGCTACACCTTC. As protein: CASSQDGYPNYGYTF.

This rearrangement joins TRBV30 to TRBJ1-2, with D hard to call. Between the trimmed V and J ends, which lost 2 bases and 4 bases, there was a span of 11 bases. From germline, CDR1 is GTSNPN and CDR2 SVGIG (reference sequence). The CDR3 spans 13 residues. The CDR3 bases are TGTGCCTGGAGTCTGAGGGCCTCCTATGGCTACACCTTC. Translating it yields CAWSLRASYGYTF.

This clone was detected only once. The chain combines TRBV6-6 with TRBJ1-2, with 7 nucleotides matching TRBD1. J lost 4 bases, V lost 2 bases, and 10 bases had no gene match. This CDR3 comprises 16 residues. Germline V lookup: CDR1 MNHNY, CDR2 SVGAGI (reference sequence). The CDR3, as DNA: TGTGCCAGCAGTTACCTTTATACGGGACAGCGCTATGGCTACACCTTC. It codes for CASSYLYTGQRYGYTF.

In regard to this clone: At one of its ends the junction is not consistent with the germline gene, which may arise from a read error. J is TRBJ2-3 and V is TRBV18, with 7 bases aligning to TRBD2. Germline lookup yields CDR1 KGHSH and CDR2 LQKENI. CDR3 length: 16 amino acids. CDR3 region: CASSSTTSAGRDTQYF. For the CDR3, the DNA is TGTGCCAGCTCATCAACCACATCAGCGGGAAGAGATACGCAATATTTT.

This chain uses TRBV27 with TRBJ2-7; possibly TRBD2 for D (6 bases). The V end was cut by 1 base, the J end by 1 base, with 11 bases between. Germline values: CDR1 MNHEY, CDR2 SMNVEV (reference sequence). This CDR3 contains 15 residues. CDR3 residues: CASSLWQGGSYEQYF. The CDR3 DNA follows: TGTGCCAGCAGTTTATGGCAGGGAGGATCCTACGAGCAGTACTTC.

CDR3 coding DNA: TGTGCCAGCAGCTTAGAGGGTCGAGGGACTAGCGTCTCCTACGAGCAGTACTTC. Translated, it gives CASSLEGRGTSVSYEQYF. This sequence joins TRBV7-2 and TRBJ2-7; TRBD2 aligns across 10 bases. This CDR3 region has 18 residues. J was trimmed by 0 bases and V by 1 base; bases with no gene match: 9. Germline V CDR1 and CDR2: SGHTA, FQGNSA.

This clone was picked up one time. This rearrangement joins TRBV7-2 to TRBJ1-1, with 7 bases lining up with TRBD1. Trimming cost V 5 bases and J 7 bases; bases outside gene matches: 7. The germline V gene encodes CDR1 SGHTA and CDR2 FQGNSA. The CDR3 contains 13 residues. DNA for the CDR3: TGTGCCAGCAGCAAGGACAGGTTCTATGAAGCTTTCTTT. Its translation is CASSKDRFYEAFF.

This clone has just one count. The rearrangement joins TRBV7-9 to TRBJ1-2; D not certain. Germline CDR1 and CDR2: SEHNR and FQNEAQ (reference sequence). The CDR3 runs 12 residues. V dropped 3 bases and J dropped 6 bases, with 8 bases sitting between them. CDR3 loop: CASSFPQNGYTF. The CDR3 bases are TGTGCCAGCAGCTTCCCCCAGAATGGCTACACCTTC. Combining the CDR3 with reference TRBV7-9 and TRBJ1-2 gives the whole variable domain DTGVSQNPRHKITKRGQNVTFRCDPISEHNRLYWYRQTLGQGPEFLTYFQNEAQLEKSRLLSDRFSAERPKGSFSTLEIQRTEQGDSAMYLCASSFPQNGYTFGSGTRLTVV.

The chain joins TRBV12-3 or TRBV12-4 to TRBJ1-2; possible D gene TRBD1, 5 bases. V gave up 3 bases and J gave up 7 bases, with 9 bases separating them. This CDR3 contains 12 residues. Here the CDR3 reads CASSLGGSGYTF. The DNA for the CDR3 is TGTGCCAGCAGTTTGGGGGGAAGTGGCTACACCTTC.

The chain joins TRBV2 to TRBJ1-3, with 8 bases fitting TRBD1. Germline CDR1 SNHLY, CDR2 FYNNEI. CDR3 length: 17 amino acids. The junction had 11 bases not matched to a gene; V was cut back by 6 bases and J by 1 base. CDR3 sequence: CASRTIRDRTSGNTIYF. The CDR3 DNA reads as TGTGCCAGCAGGACAATCCGGGACAGGACTTCTGGAAACACCATATATTTT.

The CDR3 coding sequence is TGCGCCAGCAGCACAACTACCTCCGGTGGGCTTGCTGCTTTCTTT. Residues: CASSTTTSGGLAAFF. This chain links TRBV5-1 with TRBJ1-1; no firm D call. The CDR3 has 15 residues. Trimming took 4 bases from V and 11 from J, leaving 24 bases between them. Germline CDR1 and CDR2: SGHRS and YFSETQ.

This rearrangement joins TRBV7-2 to TRBJ1-6; D is undetermined. From germline, CDR1 is SGHTA and CDR2 FQGNSA. V was cut by 1 base and J by 9 bases, with 10 bases left in between. The CDR3 totals 14 residues. CDR3 in DNA: TGTGCCAGCAGCTTAGGCGGCCTATCTTCACCCCTCCACTTT. Its translation: CASSLGGLSSPLHF.

The V call is TRBV3-1 (or the pseudogene TRBV3-2), the J call TRBJ2-4; 7 bases are shared with TRBD1. Trimming cost V 3 bases and J 1 base; bases outside gene matches: 9. Germline CDR1 reads LGHDT; CDR2 reads YNNKEL (reference sequence). The CDR3 totals 17 residues. CDR3 region: CASSQATGRKAKNIQYF. Here the CDR3 DNA reads TGTGCCAGCAGCCAGGCGACAGGGAGAAAGGCCAAAAACATTCAGTACTTC.

The chain employs TRBV7-2 and TRBJ2-2, with a weak D call TRBD1 (5 bases). The CDR3 runs 13 residues. CDR1 and CDR2 (germline): SGHTA, FQGNSA. The ends were cut back, 8 bases at V and 1 base at J, with 8 bases in the middle. The CDR3, as DNA: TGTGCCAGCGGCACAGGGAACACCGGGGAGCTGTTTTTT. Its translation: CASGTGNTGELFF.

The chain recombines TRBV2 with TRBJ1-2; 8 bases fit TRBD1. There are 14 residues in the CDR3. Germline V CDR1 and CDR2: SNHLY, FYNNEI. V lost 10 bases to trimming and J lost 5 bases; unmatched junction nucleotides: 12. The CDR3, as DNA: TGTGCCAACCGCCCACAGGGGGTGTCGTATGGCTACACCTTC. This gives the protein CANRPQGVSYGYTF.

In the case of this clone: Other DNA sequences of this sample code for an identical CDR3. The chain couples TRBV5-1 to TRBJ2-2; TRBD1 matches at 9 bases. Trimming cost V 3 bases and J 1 base; bases outside gene matches: 1. The CDR3 covers 15 residues. The germline V gene has CDR1 SGHRS and CDR2 YFSETQ. The CDR3 spells CASSWGQGNTGELFF. CDR3 coding DNA: TGCGCCAGCAGCTGGGGACAGGGGAACACCGGGGAGCTGTTTTTT.

This sequence joins TRBV6-2 or TRBV6-3 and TRBJ2-7; 10 positions agree with TRBD2. From germline, CDR1 is MNHEY and CDR2 SVGEGT. After removal of 0 bases from V and 7 bases from J, the junction contained 6 bases not matched to a gene. The CDR3 length is 15 residues. The DNA for the CDR3 is TGTGCCAGCAGTTACTCGAGCGGGGGGGGAGTGGAGCAGTACTTC. Protein product: CASSYSSGGGVEQYF.

Concerning this clone itself: This may be a read error: a much more frequent sequence differs by one nucleotide. In DNA, the CDR3 is TGTGCCAACAGTTTACAGGGGTACGAGCAGTACTTC. Protein: CANSLQGYEQYF. The genes are TRBV12-3 or TRBV12-4 and TRBJ2-7, with TRBD1 matching over 7 bases. There are 12 residues in the CDR3.

The chain has TRBV7-8 and TRBJ2-7; maybe TRBD2 (5 bases). This CDR3 is 17 amino acids long. The germline V gene has CDR1 SGHVS and CDR2 FQNEAQ. V lost 3 bases and J lost 4, with 22 bases in between. CDR3: CASSLATGGLTAYEQYF. Written as DNA, the CDR3 is TGTGCCAGCAGCTTGGCGACGGGTGGACTTACAGCGTACGAGCAGTACTTC.

The chain links TRBV15 to TRBJ1-2; D gene uncertain. Germline CDR1 LNHNV, CDR2 YYDKDF (reference sequence). The CDR3 totals 14 residues. V lost 5 bases, J lost 8 bases, and 18 bases lay in between. The CDR3 bases are TGTGCCACCAGCCAACGGATACCTTTCGGAGGCTACACCTTC. Its translation is CATSQRIPFGGYTF.

The gene calls are TRBV24-1 and TRBJ2-3; D could derive from TRBD1 or TRBD2 (5 bases each). The V gene lost 4 bases and the J gene lost 0 bases, with 7 bases spanning the gap. Per germline, CDR1 KGHDR and CDR2 SFDVKD. There are 14 residues in the CDR3. CDR3 in DNA: TGTGCCACCAGTGAGGGACGGAGCACAGATACGCAGTATTTT. This sequence encodes CATSEGRSTDTQYF.

This clone is medium-sized in the sample. This rearrangement joins TRBV14 to TRBJ2-7, with 7 positions matching TRBD2. This CDR3 spans 16 amino acids. J lost 2 bases, V lost 4 bases, and 11 bases had no gene match. The germline gives CDR1 SGHDN, CDR2 FVKESK. CDR3 sequence (DNA): TGTGCCAGCAGCCCCTCCGCTAGCGGAGGAGCCTACGAGCAGTACTTC. Its translation is CASSPSASGGAYEQYF.